Reported below is one TCR beta chain. As originally analysed: Amplification of reference gene primers was used by the study to estimate nucleated cell counts. Using immunoSEQ multiplex PCR, the repertoire was profiled, and TCRdb retains in-frame clones only, with some absent. Clone size and the V and J calls come from that table; the DNA yielded D and trimming. The sample lists 200,000 to 250,000 clones, approximately 81% occurring once. The sample originates from a study of blood T cell repertoires in COVID-19. Background on the study: The United States, Italy and Spain were the sources of the acute and convalescent COVID-19 samples. T cells, B-cell-depleted T cells, or PBMCs supplied cDNA or gDNA.

The CDR3 extends over 12 amino acids. Germline lookup yields CDR1 MDHEN and CDR2 SYDVKM. Trimming removed 8 bases at V and 3 bases at J, with 10 bases between. Sequencing was carried out using peripheral blood. The receptor's source is a man in his forties or fifties with acute or convalescent COVID-19. V usage is TRBV28 and J usage is TRBJ1-1; D ambiguous. CDR3 nucleotide sequence: TGTGCCAGCGGAGTTTACGACACTGAAGCTTTCTTT. Its translation is CASGVYDTEAFF.